Below, 25 T cell receptor beta chains from the same sample are listed, as sequenced in a study of T cell repertoires in cytomegalovirus infection. Using its own MiXCR run on the reads, TCRdb lists one record per CDR3 protein. This table holds under 350,000 distinct CDR3 sequences, 8% to 10% found once. Sequences were obtained from PBMCs. All receptors come from a human donor in good health (CMV status not recorded). Some clones in this sample may be carry-over from other donors' samples.

In this sample, this clonotype turned up a few times. This chain uses TRBV2 with TRBJ2-7; 7 nucleotides align to TRBD1. CDR1 is SNHLY, CDR2 FYNNEI, per germline. The trim removed 6 bases at V and 1 base at J, leaving 6 bases unmatched. This CDR3 comprises 14 residues. The CDR3 reads CASRTDRASYEQYV. In nucleotides, the CDR3 is TGTGCCAGCAGGACCGACAGGGCTTCCTACGAGCAGTACGTC.

At least ten counts were recorded for this clonotype. V usage is TRBV7-6 and J usage is TRBJ1-1; 9 nucleotides line up with TRBD1. Germline trimming cut 5 bases from V and 1 base from J; bases unmatched to any gene: 17. Germline V CDR1 and CDR2: SGHVS, FNYEAQ. CDR3 length: 19 amino acids. The CDR3 DNA is TGTGCCAGCAGCCCAAGGGGAGGGACAGGGCCAACCCAGAACACTGAAGCTTTCTTT. Translated, it gives CASSPRGGTGPTQNTEAFF.

The table lists this clonotype with many counts. The genes are TRBV2 and TRBJ1-4; D gene unclear. Germline V gives CDR1 SNHLY, CDR2 FYNNEI. The length of the CDR3 is 16 residues. Between the trimmed V and J ends, which lost 2 bases and 0 bases, there was a span of 10 bases. This chain's CDR3 is CASSELGPTTNEKLFF. The CDR3 bases are TGTGCCAGCAGTGAACTGGGCCCCACAACTAATGAAAAACTGTTTTTT.

This clonotype was detected a few times. The rearrangement joins TRBV2 to TRBJ1-6; no clear D. CDR1 and CDR2 from the germline V gene are SNHLY and FYNNEI. The CDR3 is 13 amino acids. V lost 1 base and J lost 7, with 5 bases in between. The CDR3 DNA is TGTGCCAGCAGTGAAGAACAGAATTCACCCCTCCACTTT. As protein: CASSEEQNSPLHF. Full variable domain (remainder filled in from reference TRBV2 and TRBJ1-6): EPEVTQTPSHQVTQMGQEVILRCVPISNHLYFYWYRQILGQKVEFLVSFYNNEISEKSEIFDDQFSVERPDGSNFTLKIRSTKLEDSAMYFCASSEEQNSPLHFGNGTRLTVT.

This clonotype was seen repeatedly, ten times or more. The J gene is TRBJ2-7, the V gene TRBV6-6; D is undetermined. V was trimmed by 0 bases and J by 3 bases, leaving 6 bases between them. The CDR3 runs to 13 residues. Germline V gene lookup returns CDR1 MNHNY and CDR2 SVGAGI (reference sequence). CDR3 DNA sequence: TGTGCCAGCAGTTACTCGACCGGCTACGAGCAGTACGTC. Protein sequence: CASSYSTGYEQYV.

A word on this clonotype: The limits of the CDR3 on the DNA are not certain, so only TCRdb's listed CDR3 is given. This chain uses TRBV7-6 with TRBJ1-1; no DNA check was done on the table's D call, TRBD1. The CDR3 contains 13 residues when both ends are counted. The germline V gene encodes CDR1 SGHVS and CDR2 FNYEAQ. This chain's CDR3 is CASSWGTGNEDFF.

This clonotype was counted at least ten times. The genes are TRBV2 and TRBJ1-6, with TRBD1 identical over 10 bases. With V trimmed by 3 bases and J by 10 bases, 12 bases remained unmatched. The CDR3 contains 17 residues. Germline-derived CDR1 and CDR2 are SNHLY and FYNNEI. The CDR3 protein is CASSDGGQGSRPSPLHF. The CDR3 DNA reads TGTGCCAGCAGTGACGGGGGACAGGGGAGCCGTCCATCACCCCTCCACTTT.

This clonotype was found many times. CDR3 coding DNA: TGTGCCAGCAGCCCCGGACGGCCGCTAAACTATGGCTACACCTTC. As protein: CASSPGRPLNYGYTF. The genes are TRBV12-3 or TRBV12-4 and TRBJ1-2, with D hard to call. The CDR3 sequence is 15 residues long. V was clipped by 6 bases and J by 2 bases, with 16 bases between them.

This clonotype was detected ten times or more. This chain connects TRBV20-1 to TRBJ1-5; D is perhaps TRBD1 (5 bases). Trimming took 1 base from V and 1 from J, leaving 17 bases between them. CDR1 DFQATT and CDR2 SNEGSKA come from the germline V gene (reference sequence). The CDR3 contains 17 residues. The CDR3 here is CSARVRDGLLSNQPQHF. The CDR3 region has the DNA TGCAGTGCTAGAGTCAGGGACGGACTCCTGAGCAATCAGCCCCAGCATTTT.

This clonotype occurred many times. The rearrangement links TRBV12-3 or TRBV12-4 to TRBJ2-1; 7 nucleotides agree with TRBD2. The CDR3 consists of 14 residues. V trimming: 6 bases; J trimming: 5 bases; junction bases outside the gene matches: 7. The CDR3 DNA follows: TGTGCCAGCAGATGGGGGGGACTCAACAATGAGCAGTTCTTC. Protein: CASRWGGLNNEQFF.

The sample holds one count of this clonotype. Given a much more abundant clone one base away, this may be a read error. V gene TRBV3-1 combines with J gene TRBJ2-2; TRBD2 matches 7 bases. The CDR3 sequence is 17 residues long. Losses at the gene ends were 0 bases for V and 3 bases for J; bases not matched to a gene: 7. Germline CDR1 and CDR2: LGHDT and YNNKEL (reference sequence). CDR3 in amino acids: CASSQEGGTADTGELFF. In DNA, the CDR3 is TGTGCCAGCAGCCAAGAGGGAGGGACCGCGGACACCGGGGAGCTGTTTTTT.

This clonotype was recorded many times. The chain is built from TRBV11-3 and TRBJ2-2; D not certain. Deletions cut 3 bases from V and 2 bases from J, with 10 bases between. The germline V gene has CDR1 SGHNT and CDR2 YENEEA. The CDR3 spans 15 residues. DNA of the CDR3: TGTGCCAGCAGCTTCTCGGGCACTAACACCGGGGAGCTGTTTTTT. Translation: CASSFSGTNTGELFF. Together with reference TRBV11-3 and TRBJ2-2, the CDR3 gives the full variable domain: EAGVVQSPRYKIIEKKQPVAFWCNPISGHNTLYWYLQNLGQGPELLIRYENEEAVDDSQLPKDRFSAERLKGVDSTLKIQPAELGDSAVYLCASSFSGTNTGELFFGEGSRLTVL.

Many counts were recorded for this clonotype. The rearrangement uses TRBV7-3 and TRBJ1-6; 11 bases align to TRBD1. Germline trimming cut 4 bases from V and 8 bases from J; bases unmatched to any gene: 4. From germline, CDR1 is SGHTA and CDR2 FQGTGA. CDR3 length: 15 amino acids. The CDR3 here is CASSSPGQGDSPLHF. The CDR3 DNA follows: TGTGCCAGCAGCTCCCCGGGACAGGGGGATTCACCCCTCCACTTT.

This clonotype was counted a single time. The chain carries TRBV20-1 and TRBJ2-7; TRBD2 agrees at 12 bases. Losses at the gene ends were 5 bases for V and 2 bases for J; bases not matched to a gene: 4. The germline V gene encodes CDR1 DFQATT and CDR2 SNEGSKA (reference sequence). This CDR3 comprises 14 residues. As DNA, the CDR3 is TGCAGTGCTCAGCTAGCGGGGGGGCCCTACGAGCAGTACGTC. Protein product: CSAQLAGGPYEQYV.

The rearrangement uses TRBV15 and TRBJ2-7; 9 bases align to TRBD1. Germline CDR1 is LNHNV and CDR2 is YYDKDF (reference sequence). CDR3 size: 16 residues. Losses at the gene ends were 0 bases for V and 5 bases for J; bases not matched to a gene: 8. Written as DNA, the CDR3 is TGTGCCACCAGCAGAGATATTAACAGGGGGCAAAACGAGCAGTACTTC. Protein product: CATSRDINRGQNEQYF.

Concerning this clonotype: This clone may be a read error of a much larger clone one base away. The chain uses TRBV10-3 and TRBJ1-2, with D unclear. Germline V gene sequence: CDR1 ENHRY, CDR2 SYGVKD. The CDR3 consists of 14 residues. The V end lost 0 bases, the J end lost 4 bases, and 9 bases lay between the germline ends. CDR3 residues: CAISESYGPYGYTF. The CDR3 DNA reads TGTGCCATCAGTGAGTCCTACGGGCCCTATGGCTACACCTTC.

This clonotype has only a few counts. The V gene is TRBV12-3 or TRBV12-4, the J gene TRBJ2-1; D gene unclear. CDR3 length: 13 amino acids. Trimming pared 7 bases from V and 2 bases from J, leaving 9 bases between. The CDR3 bases are TGTGCCAGCACCGGAATCCCCTACAATGAGCAGTTCTTC. Encoded protein: CASTGIPYNEQFF.

In regard to this clonotype: A read error may be the cause here, since a much bigger clone is one base away. The chain has TRBV12-3 or TRBV12-4 and TRBJ2-7; TRBD1 agrees at 8 bases. The CDR3 length is 15 residues. CDR3 region: CASTSRDRGFYERYF. The CDR3 nucleotides read TGTGCCAGCACCTCCCGAGACAGGGGTTTCTACGAGCGGTACTTC.

Of note for this clonotype: The junction departs from the called germline gene at one end, perhaps through a read error. V usage is TRBV29-1 and J usage is TRBJ1-2; D is uncertain. The CDR3 contains 13 residues. Germline loops: CDR1 SQVTM, CDR2 ANQGSEA. CDR3 DNA sequence: TGCAGCGTTGAGATGGAGGCTAACTATGGCAACACCTTC. Protein product: CSVEMEANYGNTF.

Many counts were recorded for this clonotype. This rearrangement joins TRBV11-1 to TRBJ2-5; unclear D gene. The CDR3 is 14 amino acids. Germline CDR1 reads SGHAT; CDR2 reads FQDESV (reference sequence). V lost 1 base, J lost 4 bases, and 10 bases lay in between. CDR3 sequence (DNA): TGTGCCAGCAGCTTAGGCCTCCTTCGAGAGACCCAGTACTTC. The encoded protein is CASSLGLLRETQYF.

Ten or more counts support this clonotype. The V gene is TRBV6-6, the J gene TRBJ1-1; TRBD1 aligns across 9 bases. Per the germline V gene, CDR1 is MNHNY and CDR2 is SVGAGI (reference sequence). After removal of 2 bases from V and 1 base from J, the junction contained 5 bases not matched to a gene. This CDR3 region has 16 residues. CDR3 amino acids: CASSYGQGRGNTEAFF. The CDR3, as DNA: TGTGCCAGCAGTTACGGACAGGGGAGGGGGAACACTGAAGCTTTCTTT.

The J gene is TRBJ2-1, the V gene TRBV5-4, with D uncertain. From germline, CDR1 is SGHNT and CDR2 YYREEE (reference sequence). The V end was cut by 0 bases, the J end by 10 bases, with 17 bases between. The length of the CDR3 is 15 residues. This CDR3 reads CASSLASLGMEEQFF. CDR3 coding DNA: TGTGCCAGCAGCTTGGCTTCACTGGGTATGGAAGAGCAGTTCTTC.

This chain connects TRBV12-3 or TRBV12-4 to TRBJ1-6; D unclear. V was pared by 2 bases and J by 6 bases, with 14 bases between. The CDR3 is 16 amino acids. CDR3 region: CASSLSGSLSNSPLHF. In DNA form, the CDR3 reads TGTGCCAGCAGTTTATCTGGCAGCTTGAGTAATTCACCCCTCCACTTT.

This chain links TRBV18 with TRBJ2-5; TRBD1 matches 7 bases. Unmatched junction bases numbered 8, after V lost 5 bases and J lost 5 bases. This CDR3 spans 14 amino acids. CDR1 is KGHSH and CDR2 is LQKENI in the germline V gene. The CDR3 is CASSSRTGEETQYF. CDR3 coding DNA: TGTGCCAGCTCATCTAGGACAGGAGAGGAGACCCAGTACTTC. The full variable domain, completed using reference TRBV18 and TRBJ2-5, is NAGVMQNPRHLVRRRGQEARLRCSPMKGHSHVYWYRQLPEEGLKFMVYLQKENIIDESGMPKERFSAEFPKEGPSILRIQQVVRGDSAAYFCASSSRTGEETQYFGPGTRLLVL.

At least ten counts were recorded for this clonotype. The rearrangement uses TRBV7-2 and TRBJ1-2, with a tentative D call TRBD1 (5 bases). This CDR3 is 16 amino acids long. Trimming took off 7 bases at V and 4 bases at J, with 22 bases between the two ends. The germline CDR1 and CDR2 sequences are SGHTA and FQGNSA. CDR3 protein: CASIAKPRDSAYGYTF. The DNA of the CDR3 is TGTGCCAGCATTGCTAAACCCCGGGACTCGGCCTATGGCTACACCTTC.